The clone carrying this T cell receptor beta chain was seen once. Its antigen is undetermined. This sample is drawn from a study of cytomegalovirus exposure and HLA in healthy donors. Germline CDR1 SGHKS, CDR2 YYEKEE (reference sequence). The CDR3 covers 14 residues. V gave up 4 bases and J gave up 8 bases; unmatched junction bases: 11. Study results and limitations: Most TCR sequences showed up rarely, but some public TCRs showed up in many donors. In vitro assays verified that a few CMV-associated chains recognized CMV antigens specifically.

The repertoire was sequenced with immunoSEQ multiplex PCR; TCRdb's copy has only in-frame clones and lacks some. The repertoire includes 190,000 or so clones, 84% of them detected once, and 2.5% to 3% sits in the top ten. The J gene is TRBJ1-2, the V gene TRBV5-5; 7 bases are shared with TRBD1. Sequencing was performed on PBMCs. The clonotype originates from a woman aged 18-29 years in good health and CMV-seropositive. The CDR3 loop reads CASSPTGTGGGYTF. The DNA for the CDR3 is TGTGCCAGCAGCCCGACAGGGACCGGTGGAGGCTACACCTTC. Drawing the rest from reference TRBV5-5 and TRBJ1-2, the complete variable domain is DAGVTQSPTHLIKTRGQQVTLRCSPISGHKSVSWYQQVLGQGPQFIFQYYEKEERGRGNFPDRFSARQFPNYSSELNVNALLLGDSALYLCASSPTGTGGGYTFGSGTRLTVV.